The rows below give T cell receptor beta chains drawn from one sample of a study of CD8 T cells in Susac syndrome. TCRdb fed the immunoSEQ multiplex PCR reads into MiXCR, producing one record per CDR3 protein. The sample lists about 240,000 distinct CDR3 sequences, 90% to 97% occurring once. Specimen: CD4+ T cells from PBMCs. These receptors were obtained from a human donor with Susac syndrome. CDR3s include the opening cysteine and the closing phenylalanine or tryptophan. D genes are given only for firm matches. A row's size may be missing; if present it is once, few, many or a size class.

J: TRBJ2-3
size: -
D: TRBD2
V: TRBV29-1
DNA: TGCAGCGTTGACTTGGGCGGGAGGATTCGGACAGATACGCAGTATTTT
CDR3: CSVDLGGRIRTDTQYF

J: TRBJ2-6
size: -
D: -
V: TRBV4-1
DNA: TGCGCCAGCAGCCAACCTCTCAGATACTCTGGGGCCAACGTCCTGACTTTC
CDR3: CASSQPLRYSGANVLTF

J: TRBJ1-2
size: -
D: -
V: TRBV7-9
DNA: TGTGCCAGCAGCTTAAAAGCCACGCCGGCTGATGGCTACACCTTC
CDR3: CASSLKATPADGYTF

J: TRBJ2-3
size: -
D: -
V: TRBV25-1
DNA: TGTGCCAGCAGTGAGGACTGGGATAAGGGTACAGATACGCAGTATTTT
CDR3: CASSEDWDKGTDTQYF

J: TRBJ2-7
size: -
D: -
V: TRBV28
DNA: TGTGCCAGCAGTTTAGGGGCCGCAGGACCGACCTACGAGCAGTACTTC
CDR3: CASSLGAAGPTYEQYF

J: TRBJ2-3
size: -
D: -
V: TRBV5-4
DNA: TGTGCCAGCAGCTTGGCCTCTCGGCAGGGCACAGATACGCAGTATTTT
CDR3: CASSLASRQGTDTQYF

J: TRBJ2-3
size: -
D: -
V: TRBV29-1
DNA: TGCAGCGTTGACGGCTCCCTGGGAGATACGCAGTATTTT
CDR3: CSVDGSLGDTQYF

J: TRBJ1-5
size: -
D: TRBD1
V: TRBV24-1
DNA: TGTGCCACCAGTGATCCCCCGGGACAGGGGGCAGGTCAGCCCCAGCATTTT
CDR3: CATSDPPGQGAGQPQHF

J: TRBJ2-4
size: once
D: -
V: TRBV2
DNA: TGTGCCAGCAGCGACCCTCTTAGAGTCAAAAACATTCAGTACTTC
CDR3: CASSDPLRVKNIQYF

J: TRBJ2-3
size: -
D: -
V: TRBV18
DNA: TGTGCCAGCTCACAGACAGCAGATACGCAGTATTTT
CDR3: CASSQTADTQYF

J: TRBJ2-5
size: -
D: TRBD1
V: TRBV10-3
DNA: TGTGCCACCGGGACAGCGTACGGAGAGACCCAGTACTTC
CDR3: CATGTAYGETQYF

J: TRBJ2-7
size: -
D: -
V: TRBV4-1
DNA: TGCGCCAGCAGCCAAGGCGGAGGGGTGACCTACGAGCAGTACTTC
CDR3: CASSQGGGVTYEQYF

J: TRBJ2-4
size: -
D: -
V: TRBV19
DNA: TGTGCCAGTAGTATTGTCGAAGCAGCCAAAAACATTCAGTACTTC
CDR3: CASSIVEAAKNIQYF

J: TRBJ1-4
size: -
D: TRBD1
V: TRBV20-1
DNA: TGCAGTGCTCCCATCCATCCGGGACAGTTTAATGAAAAACTGTTTTTT
CDR3: CSAPIHPGQFNEKLFF

J: TRBJ2-1
size: -
D: -
V: TRBV25-1
DNA: TGTGCCAGCAGGGACGAGATCTCCTACAATGAGCAGTTCTTC
CDR3: CASRDEISYNEQFF

J: TRBJ2-7
size: -
D: -
V: TRBV7-9
DNA: TGTGCCAGCAGCTTAATGGGGGAGGCGCTGGGGGAGCAGTACTTC
CDR3: CASSLMGEALGEQYF

J: TRBJ2-5
size: -
D: -
V: TRBV14
DNA: TGTGCCAGCAGCCCCACCGGGACAAACCAAGAGACCCAGTACTTC
CDR3: CASSPTGTNQETQYF

J: TRBJ2-1
size: -
D: TRBD2
V: TRBV15
DNA: TGTGCCACCAGAGGAAAAAGGGGACTAGCGTTAAATGGGCAGTTCTTC
CDR3: CATRGKRGLALNGQFF

J: TRBJ1-1
size: -
D: -
V: TRBV12-3/TRBV12-4
DNA: TGTGCCAGCAGTTCCCCGGGGGGCCCTGAAGCTTTCTTT
CDR3: CASSSPGGPEAFF

J: TRBJ1-1
size: -
D: -
V: TRBV20-1
DNA: TGCAGTGCTAGAGTTATACAGAACACTGAAGCTTTCTTT
CDR3: CSARVIQNTEAFF

J: TRBJ1-5
size: -
D: TRBD1
V: TRBV12-3/TRBV12-4
DNA: TGTGCCAGCAGGGCGGACAGGGCTAGGCAGCCCCAGCATTTT
CDR3: CASRADRARQPQHF

J: TRBJ1-2
size: -
D: TRBD1
V: TRBV29-1
DNA: TGCAGCGTTGAGATACCGGGACAGATATATGGCTACACCTTC
CDR3: CSVEIPGQIYGYTF

J: TRBJ2-3
size: -
D: -
V: TRBV4-1
DNA: TGCGCCAGCAGCCAAAAGGAGGGAGCGGGACATAACACAGATACGCAGTATTTT
CDR3: CASSQKEGAGHNTDTQYF

J: TRBJ1-5
size: -
D: -
V: TRBV30
DNA: TGTGCCTGGGACGGTGGGGCTCAGCCCCAGCATTTT
CDR3: CAWDGGAQPQHF

J: TRBJ2-7
size: few
D: -
V: TRBV10-2
DNA: TGCGCCAGCAGTAAGGACACGTCCTACGAGCAGTACTTC
CDR3: CASSKDTSYEQYF

J: TRBJ2-4
size: -
D: -
V: TRBV2
DNA: TGTGCCAGCAGTGGGGGGGACCAGACCTGGAACATTCAGTACTTC
CDR3: CASSGGDQTWNIQYF

J: TRBJ1-2
size: once
D: -
V: TRBV6-5
DNA: TGTGCCAGCACTCCGATGAGCTCTCTAGGCTATGGCTACACCTTC
CDR3: CASTPMSSLGYGYTF

J: TRBJ2-4
size: -
D: TRBD1
V: TRBV14
DNA: TGTGCCAGCAGCCAAGCGGGACAGCAGTACTTC
CDR3: CASSQAGQQYF

J: TRBJ2-5
size: -
D: -
V: TRBV7-3
DNA: TGTGCCAGCAGCTTAACGTTCTCGGAGACCCAGTACTTC
CDR3: CASSLTFSETQYF

J: TRBJ1-1
size: -
D: -
V: TRBV14
DNA: TGTGCCAGCAGCCCTATGGGAACAGGATTGAACACTGAAGCTTTCTTT
CDR3: CASSPMGTGLNTEAFF

J: TRBJ2-7
size: -
D: TRBD1
V: TRBV4-1
DNA: TGCGCCAGCAGCCAAGACCGGGACAGGGGGCTCTACGAGCAGTACTTC
CDR3: CASSQDRDRGLYEQYF

J: TRBJ1-4
size: -
D: -
V: TRBV29-1
DNA: TGCAGCGTCGAGGACTCCCTTGGTGAAAAACTGTTTTTT
CDR3: CSVEDSLGEKLFF

J: TRBJ1-1
size: -
D: -
V: TRBV20-1
DNA: TGCAGTGCCAAATTTGGGGGGAACACTGAAGCTTTCTTT
CDR3: CSAKFGGNTEAFF

J: TRBJ2-5
size: -
D: -
V: TRBV7-9
DNA: TGTGCCAGCAGCCCCATAAAAGAGACCCAGTACTTC
CDR3: CASSPIKETQYF

J: TRBJ2-1
size: -
D: TRBD2
V: TRBV14
DNA: TGTGCCAGCAGCCTATCAGCGGGAGCATACAATGAGCAGTTCTTC
CDR3: CASSLSAGAYNEQFF

J: TRBJ2-1
size: -
D: TRBD1
V: TRBV4-1
DNA: TGCGCCAGCAGCCAGAGTGGGGACAGAGCCCCGTGGTTCTTC
CDR3: CASSQSGDRAPWFF

J: TRBJ1-2
size: -
D: TRBD1
V: TRBV5-1
DNA: TGCGCCAGCAGCGGGGACAGGGCATCTTATGGCTACACCTTC
CDR3: CASSGDRASYGYTF

J: TRBJ1-3
size: once
D: -
V: TRBV15
DNA: TGTGCCACCAGCGAGGGACATCTGCGCTCTGGAAACACCATATATTTT
CDR3: CATSEGHLRSGNTIYF

J: TRBJ2-5
size: -
D: TRBD2
V: TRBV20-1
DNA: TGCAGTGCTAGCCCGGCTAGCGGGTATACAGAGACCCAGTACTTC
CDR3: CSASPASGYTETQYF

J: TRBJ2-5
size: -
D: TRBD1
V: TRBV18
DNA: TGTGCCAGCTCACAGGGCCCGGGACAGGGGGCAACAGAGACCCAGTACTTC
CDR3: CASSQGPGQGATETQYF

J: TRBJ2-7
size: -
D: -
V: TRBV3-1
DNA: TGTGCCAGCAGCCGCATGGGTGGGAGTCACGAGCAGTACTTC
CDR3: CASSRMGGSHEQYF

J: TRBJ2-5
size: -
D: -
V: TRBV10-3
DNA: TGTGCCATCAGACCCGTCCGGGACCCAGGGGTGGAGACCCAGTACTTC
CDR3: CAIRPVRDPGVETQYF

J: TRBJ1-2
size: -
D: -
V: TRBV6-5
DNA: TGTGCCAGCAGCCGAACAGTTCGATATGGCTACACCTTC
CDR3: CASSRTVRYGYTF

J: TRBJ1-1
size: -
D: -
V: TRBV5-8
DNA: TGTGCCAGCAGCTTGGCGGTCAGGATGAACACTGAAGCTTTCTTT
CDR3: CASSLAVRMNTEAFF

J: TRBJ2-1
size: -
D: TRBD1
V: TRBV3-1
DNA: TGTGCCAGCAGCCCGATGGCGACAGGGAACAATGAGCAGTTCTTC
CDR3: CASSPMATGNNEQFF

J: TRBJ2-5
size: -
D: TRBD2
V: TRBV4-2
DNA: TGTGCCAGCAGCCAAGGGACACTAGCGGGATCTGAGACCCAGTACTTC
CDR3: CASSQGTLAGSETQYF

J: TRBJ2-1
size: -
D: -
V: TRBV3-1
DNA: TGTGCCAGCAGCCAGCCGGGACACGCCAATGAGCAGTTCTTC
CDR3: CASSQPGHANEQFF

J: TRBJ1-2
size: -
D: TRBD1
V: TRBV29-1
DNA: TGCAGCGTTGGGAAGGGACAGGGGCCACTGTATGGCTACACCTTC
CDR3: CSVGKGQGPLYGYTF